A single sample gave rise to the 21 T cell receptor beta chains below, sequenced in a study of blood T cell repertoires in COVID-19. This table comes from immunoSEQ multiplex PCR, and its TCRdb copy is limited to in-frame clones, with some not included. The data hold a few hundred thousand clones, with over 75% observed a single time. Material for sequencing was peripheral blood. These receptors were collected from a young woman with COVID-19, enrolled during active disease.

The rearrangement uses TRBV5-1 and TRBJ1-1, with D maybe TRBD1 (6 bases). V was trimmed by 5 bases and J by 4 bases, leaving 15 bases between them. The V gene's germline CDR1 is SGHRS and CDR2 YFSETQ. This CDR3 spans 14 amino acids. The CDR3 DNA follows: TGCGCCAGCAGACCAGGGGTCAGGAGCACTGAAGCTTTCTTT. It translates to CASRPGVRSTEAFF.

V usage is TRBV21-1 and J usage is TRBJ1-5; TRBD1 was called by the table and not checked on the DNA. TRBV21-1 is termed a pseudogene. The CDR3 sequence is 15 residues long. The chain's CDR3 is CASSKRGSVNQPQHF. For the CDR3, the DNA is TGTGCCAGCAGCAAAAGGGGGTCAGTCAATCAGCCCCAGCATTTT.

V usage is TRBV5-4 and J usage is TRBJ1-1; 8 bases align to TRBD1. Looked up from germline, CDR1 is SGHNT and CDR2 is YYREEE (reference sequence). The V and J ends lost 3 bases and 4 bases, in that order; junction bases with no gene match: 11. This CDR3 is 16 amino acids long. The chain's CDR3 is CASSSELTGGGTEAFF. The CDR3 DNA follows: TGTGCCAGCAGCTCGGAACTTACAGGGGGGGGCACTGAAGCTTTCTTT. Full variable domain (remainder filled in from reference TRBV5-4 and TRBJ1-1): ETGVTQSPTHLIKTRGQQVTLRCSSQSGHNTVSWYQQALGQGPQFIFQYYREEENGRGNFPPRFSGLQFPNYSSELNVNALELDDSALYLCASSSELTGGGTEAFFGQGTRLTVV.

V is TRBV5-1 and J is TRBJ1-6; 8 bases line up with TRBD1. Looked up from germline, CDR1 is SGHRS and CDR2 is YFSETQ. The CDR3 loop spans 13 amino acids. V gave up 0 bases and J gave up 14 bases; unmatched junction bases: 4. CDR3 in amino acids: CASSLGDRMTLHF. In nucleotides, the CDR3 is TGCGCCAGCAGCTTGGGGGACAGGATGACCCTCCACTTT.

This chain joins TRBV2 and TRBJ2-2; TRBD2 is a possible D gene (6 bases). Germline-derived CDR1 and CDR2 are SNHLY and FYNNEI. CDR3 length: 14 amino acids. Deletions cut 7 bases from V and 5 bases from J, with 14 bases between. CDR3 sequence: CASKGLYFTGELFF. The CDR3 DNA follows: TGTGCCAGCAAGGGACTTTACTTTACCGGGGAGCTGTTTTTT.

The rearrangement joins TRBV13 to TRBJ1-5; D not certain. V gave up 0 bases and J gave up 2 bases, with 5 bases separating them. The germline V gene encodes CDR1 PRHDT and CDR2 FYEKMQ (reference sequence). The CDR3 contains 14 residues. CDR3 nucleotide sequence: TGTGCCAGCAGCTTAGGGTCGGGCAATCAGCCCCAGCATTTT. It specifies CASSLGSGNQPQHF.

The V call is TRBV6-6, the J call TRBJ2-7, with TRBD2 as a possible D gene (5 bases). V dropped 0 bases and J dropped 0 bases, with 12 bases sitting between them. Germline V gene data show CDR1 as MNHNY and CDR2 as SVGAGI (reference sequence). This CDR3 region has 16 residues. The CDR3 reads CASSYSQRKLSYEQYF. The CDR3 DNA reads as TGTGCCAGCAGTTACTCCCAGCGGAAGCTCTCCTACGAGCAGTACTTC.

The V call is TRBV27, the J call TRBJ1-2; 9 positions match TRBD1. The CDR3 runs 15 residues. The V gene end was trimmed by 6 bases and the J gene end by 5 bases; junction bases not matched to a gene: 10. CDR1 is MNHEY and CDR2 is SMNVEV in the germline V gene (reference sequence). The chain's CDR3 is CASSPRDRAYYGYTF. The CDR3 DNA reads as TGTGCCAGCAGCCCCAGGGACAGGGCCTATTATGGCTACACCTTC.

The rearrangement uses TRBV2 and TRBJ1-2, with a tentative D call TRBD1 (6 bases). The CDR3 consists of 15 residues. Trimming left V 0 bases short and J 7 bases short, with 15 bases between. From germline, CDR1 is SNHLY and CDR2 FYNNEI. CDR3 in amino acids: CASSEARDRMGGYTF. Here the CDR3 DNA reads TGTGCCAGCAGTGAAGCGCGAGACAGGATGGGTGGCTACACCTTC. Using reference TRBV2 and TRBJ1-2 for the parts outside the CDR3, the full variable domain is EPEVTQTPSHQVTQMGQEVILRCVPISNHLYFYWYRQILGQKVEFLVSFYNNEISEKSEIFDDQFSVERPDGSNFTLKIRSTKLEDSAMYFCASSEARDRMGGYTFGSGTRLTVV.

This chain links TRBV29-1 with TRBJ1-4; no clear D. CDR3 length: 16 amino acids. Per germline, CDR1 SQVTM and CDR2 ANQGSEA. Trimming took off 5 bases at V and 0 bases at J, with 16 bases between the two ends. This chain's CDR3 is CSVLRGGPATNEKLFF. The CDR3 bases are TGCAGCGTTCTCCGGGGAGGACCGGCAACTAATGAAAAACTGTTTTTT.

For the CDR3, the DNA is TGTGCCAGCAGCTTGGGTCTAGGGGGCCTCAACTATGGCTACACCTTC. Translated, it gives CASSLGLGGLNYGYTF. The gene calls are TRBV5-6 and TRBJ1-2; 7 nucleotides align to TRBD1. This CDR3 is built from 16 residues. With 0 bases clipped from V and 2 bases from J, the junction kept 7 bases outside the gene matches. Germline lookup yields CDR1 SGHDT and CDR2 YYEEEE. The entire variable domain, with the rest obtained from reference TRBV5-6 and TRBJ1-2, is as follows: DAGVTQSPTHLIKTRGQQVTLRCSPKSGHDTVSWYQQALGQGPQFIFQYYEEEERQRGNFPDRFSGHQFPNYSSELNVNALLLGDSALYLCASSLGLGGLNYGYTFGSGTRLTVV.

V and J are TRBV28 and TRBJ2-1, with 7 nucleotides matching TRBD2. The junction had 11 bases not matched to a gene; V was cut back by 4 bases and J by 2 bases. The CDR3 spans 17 residues. In germline, CDR1 is MDHEN, CDR2 SYDVKM. CDR3 nucleotide sequence: TGTGCCAGCAGTTCCCCCGCACTAGCGTCCACCTACAATGAGCAGTTCTTC. Protein sequence: CASSSPALASTYNEQFF.

Worth noting for this clone: Other DNA variants within this sample encode the same CDR3. The rearrangement joins TRBV6-1 to TRBJ2-7, with 8 bases aligning to TRBD2. This CDR3 has 14 residues. Germline lookup yields CDR1 MNHNS and CDR2 SASEGT. Unmatched junction bases numbered 2, after V lost 1 base and J lost 3 bases. DNA for the CDR3: TGTGCCAGCAGTGAAGTTGCGGGGGGCTACGAGCAGTACTTC. It specifies CASSEVAGGYEQYF.

This rearrangement joins TRBV28 to TRBJ2-7; D is perhaps TRBD2 (5 bases). The CDR3 length is 13 residues. Germline CDR1 and CDR2: MDHEN and SYDVKM. V lost 6 bases and J lost 4, with 13 bases in between. DNA of the CDR3: TGTGCCAGCAGCCCGAGAGGGTATTACGAGCAGTACTTC. Amino acid sequence: CASSPRGYYEQYF.

This chain connects TRBV2 to TRBJ2-2, with D maybe TRBD1 (5 bases). V lost 8 bases, J lost 3 bases, and 10 bases lay in between. There are 13 residues in the CDR3. Germline V gene lookup returns CDR1 SNHLY and CDR2 FYNNEI. CDR3: CASWGGDTGELFF. CDR3 coding DNA: TGTGCCAGCTGGGGCGGAGACACCGGGGAGCTGTTTTTT.

The chain couples TRBV6-5 to TRBJ2-5; a weak D match, TRBD1 (6 bases). The CDR3 consists of 15 residues. The V gene lost 8 bases and the J gene lost 2 bases, with 18 bases spanning the gap. Looked up from germline, CDR1 is MNHEY and CDR2 is SVGAGI. CDR3 sequence (DNA): TGTGCCAGCTTGAATCGGACAGCGTTTCAAGAGACCCAGTACTTC. Its translation is CASLNRTAFQETQYF.

V is TRBV14 and J is TRBJ1-1, with D maybe TRBD1 (6 bases). The germline V gene has CDR1 SGHDN and CDR2 FVKESK. There are 15 residues in the CDR3. V lost 4 bases to trimming and J lost 1 base, with 13 bases between them. The CDR3 DNA sequence: TGTGCCAGCAGCCGCTCGAGGGGGGGGAACACTGAAGCTTTCTTT. Protein product: CASSRSRGGNTEAFF.

The gene calls are TRBV2 and TRBJ1-1, with D possibly being TRBD1 (6 bases). Trimming stripped 3 bases from V and 4 bases from J, with 15 bases between. This CDR3 is built from 15 residues. CDR1 is SNHLY, CDR2 FYNNEI, per germline. CDR3 amino acids: CASSDGTIGSTEAFF. Here the CDR3 DNA reads TGTGCCAGCAGTGATGGGACAATAGGGAGCACTGAAGCTTTCTTT.

This chain joins TRBV3-1 (or the pseudogene TRBV3-2) and TRBJ2-5, with D uncertain. This CDR3 is 15 amino acids long. The V gene lost 1 base and the J gene lost 2 bases, with 11 bases spanning the gap. Germline CDR1 LGHDT, CDR2 YNNKEL (reference sequence). The CDR3 DNA is TGTGCCAGCAGCCAAGGCTCAGGCAGACAAGAGACCCAGTACTTC. It encodes CASSQGSGRQETQYF.

This clone was counted a few times. The chain carries TRBV4-2 and TRBJ1-6; perhaps TRBD1 as D (6 bases). This CDR3 comprises 17 residues. Germline loops: CDR1 LGHNA, CDR2 YNFKEQ. V shed 5 bases and J shed 6 bases, with 20 bases lying between them. CDR3 nucleotides: TGTGCCAGCAGCAAAAGGACAGAAGGGTTGGGTAATTCACCCCTCCACTTT. Amino acid sequence: CASSKRTEGLGNSPLHF.

This chain links TRBV27 with TRBJ2-3, with D possibly being TRBD1 (5 bases). With 8 bases removed from V and 4 bases from J, the gap between germline ends came to 25 bases. Germline V gene data show CDR1 as MNHEY and CDR2 as SMNVEV (reference sequence). CDR3 length: 17 residues. CDR3: CASRVLGVPGLSDTQYF. Written as DNA, the CDR3 is TGTGCCAGCCGAGTTCTAGGGGTACCGGGTTTATCAGATACGCAGTATTTT.